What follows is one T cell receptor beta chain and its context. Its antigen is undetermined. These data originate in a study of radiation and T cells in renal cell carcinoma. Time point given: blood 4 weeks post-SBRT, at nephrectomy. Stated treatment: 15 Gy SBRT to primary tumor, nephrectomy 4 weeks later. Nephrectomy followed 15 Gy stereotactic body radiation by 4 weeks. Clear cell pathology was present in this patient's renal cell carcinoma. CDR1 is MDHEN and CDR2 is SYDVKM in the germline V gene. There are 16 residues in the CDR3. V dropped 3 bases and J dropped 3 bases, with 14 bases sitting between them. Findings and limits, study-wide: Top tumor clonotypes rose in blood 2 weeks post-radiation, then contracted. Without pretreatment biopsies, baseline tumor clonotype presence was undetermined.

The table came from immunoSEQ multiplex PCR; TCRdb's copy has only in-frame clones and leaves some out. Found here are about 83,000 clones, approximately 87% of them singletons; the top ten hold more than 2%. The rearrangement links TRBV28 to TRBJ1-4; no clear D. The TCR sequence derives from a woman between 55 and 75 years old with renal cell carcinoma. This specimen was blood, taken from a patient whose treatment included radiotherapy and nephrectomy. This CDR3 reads CASSLLGERANEKLFF. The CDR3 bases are TGTGCCAGCAGTTTGCTCGGGGAACGTGCTAATGAAAAACTGTTTTTT. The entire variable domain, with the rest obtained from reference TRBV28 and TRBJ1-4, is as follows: DVKVTQSSRYLVKRTGEKVFLECVQDMDHENMFWYRQDPGLGLRLIYFSYDVKMKEKGDIPEGYSVSREKKERFSLILESASTNQTSMYLCASSLLGERANEKLFFGSGTQLSVL.